What follows are 19 T cell receptor beta chains derived from one specimen sequenced in a study of OX40 agonist ivuxolimab in advanced cancers. Libraries were prepared by immunoSEQ multiplex PCR; TCRdb keeps only in-frame clonotypes and omits some of them. The repertoire has 13,000 or so clones, 80% to 95% of them found once; the top ten carry about 70%. The material sequenced was CD4+ or CD8+ T cells sorted from blood, taken in a trial of the OX40 agonist ivuxolimab. All receptors derive from an adult with an advanced solid tumor such as melanoma, head and neck, liver or kidney cancer.

This clone was observed a handful of times. V and J are TRBV7-2 and TRBJ2-1, with 12 bases aligning to TRBD1. Per germline, CDR1 SGHTA and CDR2 FQGNSA. J gave up 10 bases and V 7 bases, and 17 bases lay outside the gene matches. The CDR3 extends over 17 amino acids. The CDR3 DNA reads TGTGCCAGCACCCCAGCAGGATGGGACAGGGGGCTGCGGGAGCAGTTCTTC. Its protein product is CASTPAGWDRGLREQFF.

V and J are TRBV11-1 and TRBJ2-3, with TRBD2 matching 7 bases. V shed 5 bases, J shed 5 bases, and the junction held 7 bases outside the gene matches. The CDR3 has 14 residues. Germline V gives CDR1 SGHAT, CDR2 FQDESV (reference sequence). The DNA of the CDR3 is TGTGCCAGCAGCCAAGCGGGAAATCGAGATACGCAGTATTTT. Protein product: CASSQAGNRDTQYF.

This clone occurred once. J is TRBJ2-2 and V is TRBV4-1, with D tentatively TRBD1 (5 bases). The V end was cut by 4 bases, the J end by 6 bases, with 15 bases between. Germline V gene sequence: CDR1 MGHRA, CDR2 YSYEKL. The CDR3 spans 15 residues. CDR3 nucleotides: TGCGCCAGCAGCCTTGTGACAGCCCCGGCCGGGGAGCTGTTTTTT. This encodes CASSLVTAPAGELFF.

The genes are TRBV11-3 and TRBJ2-3; maybe TRBD2 (6 bases). CDR3 length: 16 amino acids. The V end lost 5 bases, the J end lost 0 bases, and 15 bases lay between the germline ends. Germline V lookup: CDR1 SGHNT, CDR2 YENEEA. The CDR3 sequence is CASSGLREKSTDTQYF. CDR3 DNA sequence: TGTGCCAGCAGCGGTCTACGGGAGAAGAGCACAGATACGCAGTATTTT.

The CDR3 is CASSLVSPLQLSTGELFF. In DNA form, the CDR3 reads TGTGCCAGCAGCTTAGTGTCCCCTCTGCAGCTTAGCACCGGGGAGCTGTTTTTT. V is TRBV7-2 and J is TRBJ2-2; D ambiguous. The CDR3 covers 18 residues. Germline values: CDR1 SGHTA, CDR2 FQGNSA. Trimming shortened V by 1 base and J by 4 bases, and 19 bases separated the two germline ends.

This clone was recorded once. V gene TRBV11-2 combines with J gene TRBJ2-2, with 10 nucleotides matching TRBD2. Germline CDR1 is SGHAT and CDR2 is FQNNGV. The CDR3 covers 15 residues. V dropped 1 base and J dropped 7; count of bases not matched to a gene: 3. The CDR3, as DNA: TGTGCCAGCAGCTTAGGCGGACTAGCGGTCGGGGAGCTGTTTTTT. It specifies CASSLGGLAVGELFF.

The V and J genes are TRBV11-2 and TRBJ2-7; 8 nucleotides match TRBD2. Germline V lookup: CDR1 SGHAT, CDR2 FQNNGV. CDR3 length: 14 residues. Trimming at V came to 1 base and at J to 4 bases, leaving 3 bases not matched to a gene. The CDR3 DNA is TGTGCCAGCAGCTTAGTCGGGGGGGCTTACGAGCAGTACTTC. Translating gives CASSLVGGAYEQYF.

The chain combines TRBV4-3 with TRBJ1-5; no reliable D call. Germline-derived CDR1 and CDR2 are LGHNA and YSLEER. Between the trimmed V and J ends, which lost 3 bases and 2 bases, there was a span of 14 bases. The CDR3 spans 16 residues. Here the CDR3 reads CASSHGLGGGNQPQHF. The CDR3 DNA sequence: TGCGCCAGCAGCCACGGTCTGGGAGGCGGCAATCAGCCCCAGCATTTT.

The CDR3 DNA sequence: TGTGCCAGCGGGCACTCTGGGTCATACGAGCAGTACTTC. Amino acid sequence: CASGHSGSYEQYF. The chain carries TRBV6-5 and TRBJ2-7; D remains unclear. V was clipped by 8 bases and J by 4 bases, with 15 bases between them. The germline V gene has CDR1 MNHEY and CDR2 SVGAGI. This CDR3 is built from 13 residues.

J is TRBJ1-4 and V is TRBV15, with D unresolved. The CDR3 loop spans 15 amino acids. Trimming left V 0 bases short and J 5 bases short, with 10 bases between. Germline CDR1 and CDR2: LNHNV and YYDKDF (reference sequence). The CDR3, as DNA: TGTGCCACCAGCAGAGACTCGGGCAAGAATGAAAAACTGTTTTTT. Amino acids: CATSRDSGKNEKLFF.

The V and J genes are TRBV7-2 and TRBJ2-3; tentatively, D is TRBD2 (5 bases). There are 16 residues in the CDR3. Germline CDR1 is SGHTA and CDR2 is FQGNSA. V lost 5 bases to trimming and J lost 4 bases, with 19 bases between them. The DNA for the CDR3 is TGTGCCAGCAGCCGGTGGACTCTTAGCGTAGCAGATACGCAGTATTTT. It yields the protein CASSRWTLSVADTQYF.

This rearrangement joins TRBV4-3 to TRBJ1-1; the D is unclear. This CDR3 region has 15 residues. Germline assignment: CDR1 LGHNA and CDR2 YSLEER. V was shortened by 2 bases and J by 5 bases, with 15 bases between the two germline ends. The CDR3 bases are TGCGCCAGCAGCCAATTATCTCGGGGTTGGACTGAAGCTTTCTTT. It codes for CASSQLSRGWTEAFF.

This chain uses TRBV7-6 with TRBJ2-5, with D possibly being TRBD1 (5 bases). Trimming shortened V by 1 base and J by 4 bases, and 10 bases separated the two germline ends. Germline-derived CDR1 and CDR2 are SGHVS and FNYEAQ. CDR3 length: 14 amino acids. The CDR3 is CASSLEQGRETQYF. In DNA form, the CDR3 reads TGTGCCAGCAGCTTAGAGCAGGGTAGAGAGACCCAGTACTTC. The full variable domain, completed using reference TRBV7-6 and TRBJ2-5, is GAGVSQSPRYKVTKRGQDVALRCDPISGHVSLYWYRQALGQGPEFLTYFNYEAQQDKSGLPNDRFSAERPEGSISTLTIQRTEQRDSAMYRCASSLEQGRETQYFGPGTRLLVL.

This sequence joins TRBV6-1 and TRBJ2-7; 9 nucleotides line up with TRBD2. Per germline, CDR1 MNHNS and CDR2 SASEGT. The CDR3 is 15 residues long. The V gene end was trimmed by 1 base and the J gene end by 3 bases; junction bases not matched to a gene: 4. CDR3 coding DNA: TGTGCCAGCAGTGAAGGTAGCGGGGGAATCTACGAGCAGTACTTC. Translation gives CASSEGSGGIYEQYF.

The chain has TRBV7-9 and TRBJ2-7; D perhaps matches TRBD1 (6 bases). Germline CDR1 and CDR2: SEHNR and FQNEAQ (reference sequence). CDR3 size: 15 residues. V gave up 2 bases and J gave up 0 bases, with 11 bases separating them. The CDR3 protein is CASSLRIGGSYEQYF. The CDR3, as DNA: TGTGCCAGCAGCTTACGGATAGGGGGCTCCTACGAGCAGTACTTC.

The chain links TRBV28 to TRBJ2-7; D might be TRBD1 (5 bases). Trimming took 1 base from V and 3 from J, leaving 16 bases between them. Germline V gives CDR1 MDHEN, CDR2 SYDVKM. The CDR3 loop spans 16 amino acids. This CDR3 reads CASSLYTGGVDYEQYF. CDR3 coding DNA: TGTGCCAGCAGTTTATACACAGGTGGGGTTGACTACGAGCAGTACTTC.

The chain couples TRBV10-2 to TRBJ2-7; tentatively, D is TRBD1 or TRBD2 (5 bases each). V dropped 0 bases and J dropped 3 bases, with 9 bases sitting between them. CDR3 length equals 14 residues. Germline assignment: CDR1 WSHSY and CDR2 SAAADI. CDR3 protein: CASSESWGSYEQYF. The DNA of the CDR3 is TGCGCCAGCAGTGAGTCGTGGGGGAGCTACGAGCAGTACTTC.

This clone came up once. The chain carries TRBV7-9 and TRBJ2-1, with a tentative D call TRBD1 (6 bases). Germline loops: CDR1 SEHNR, CDR2 FQNEAQ (reference sequence). CDR3 size: 14 residues. Trimming left V 1 base short and J 8 bases short, with 12 bases between. CDR3 nucleotides: TGTGCCAGCAGCTTAGACAGGGAAGGGCATGAGCAGTTCTTC. It yields the protein CASSLDREGHEQFF.

This chain uses TRBV13 with TRBJ2-3; TRBD1 might be the D (5 bases). Trimming removed 5 bases at V and 0 bases at J, with 18 bases between. The length of the CDR3 is 17 residues. Germline V CDR1 and CDR2: PRHDT, FYEKMQ (reference sequence). The CDR3 spells CASSPQGRAFSTDTQYF. In DNA form, the CDR3 reads TGTGCCAGCAGCCCCCAAGGCAGGGCCTTTAGCACAGATACGCAGTATTTT.